Reported below is one T cell receptor (beta chain). This entry comes from a study of T-cell memory formation after mild COVID-19. CDR3 length equals 14 residues. With V trimmed by 0 bases and J by 3 bases, 1 base remained unmatched. Germline lookup yields CDR1 SGHRS and CDR2 YFSETQ. TCRdb re-analysed the 5' RACE reads in MiXCR, keeping a single row per CDR3 protein. The sample has 55,000 to 80,000 distinct CDR3 sequences, 9.3% seen once. Specimen: PBMCs or a T cell subset sorted from them (not recorded which). This TCR was recovered from a man between 18 and 35 years old who had mild COVID-19 (a few samples of this study predate the infection). Cell type and time point are not known. The V and J genes are TRBV5-1 and TRBJ2-7, with TRBD1 matching over 9 bases. The CDR3 nucleotides read TGCGCCAGCAGCTTGGGGACAGGGGTCTACGAGCAGTACGTC. Translating gives CASSLGTGVYEQYV.